A single sample gave rise to the 13 T cell receptor beta chains below, sequenced in a study of PD-L1 blockade in urothelial cancer. Method: immunoSEQ multiplex PCR; TCRdb's copy keeps in-frame clones and lacks some. The sample shows 100,000 to 150,000 clones, roughly 83% of them seen only once. Stated time point: pretreatment peripheral blood. The input for sequencing was PBMCs, taken around atezolizumab (anti-PD-L1) treatment. The receptors shown here come from a man between 45 and 60 years old with urothelial cancer.

In this sample, this clone turned up a few times. The chain couples TRBV19 to TRBJ1-1; a weak D match, TRBD1 (6 bases). V lost 6 bases and J lost 3, with 14 bases in between. The germline V gene encodes CDR1 LNHDA and CDR2 SQIVND (reference sequence). The length of the CDR3 is 14 residues. CDR3: CASSGGQLYTEAFF. CDR3 sequence (DNA): TGTGCCAGTAGCGGAGGACAGCTGTACACTGAAGCTTTCTTT. The whole variable domain, remainder taken from reference TRBV19 and TRBJ1-1, is DGGITQSPKYLFRKEGQNVTLSCEQNLNHDAMYWYRQDPGQGLRLIYYSQIVNDFQKGDIAEGYSVSREKKESFPLTVTSAQKNPTAFYLCASSGGQLYTEAFFGQGTRLTVV.

This chain uses TRBV11-3 with TRBJ2-1; maybe TRBD1 (8 bases). The length of the CDR3 is 17 residues. CDR1 and CDR2 (germline): SGHNT, YENEEA. The V gene lost 5 bases and the J gene lost 9 bases, with 26 bases spanning the gap. CDR3 nucleotide sequence: TGTGCCAGCAGCCCCAGGTCCGGGACTACAACAGGGGGTGAGCAGTTCTTC. Translating gives CASSPRSGTTTGGEQFF.

This chain joins TRBV7-8 and TRBJ1-5; no firm D call. The CDR3 covers 13 residues. The germline V gene encodes CDR1 SGHVS and CDR2 FQNEAQ. V lost 3 bases and J 6 bases, leaving 9 bases between the germline ends. CDR3: CASSFKNTQPQHF. Here the CDR3 DNA reads TGTGCCAGCAGCTTCAAGAACACTCAGCCCCAGCATTTT.

V gene TRBV4-2 combines with J gene TRBJ2-1, with 10 positions matching TRBD2. From germline, CDR1 is LGHNA and CDR2 YNFKEQ. The CDR3 covers 15 residues. Trimming removed 3 bases from V and 10 bases from J; junction bases left unmatched: 9. The CDR3 nucleotides are TGTGCCAGCAGCCAGGGACTAGCGAGATCTAAGGAGCAGTTCTTC. Translating it yields CASSQGLARSKEQFF.

The chain carries TRBV28 and TRBJ2-2, with 10 bases lining up with TRBD1. CDR1 MDHEN and CDR2 SYDVKM come from the germline V gene. Trimming removed 6 bases from V and 4 bases from J; junction bases left unmatched: 2. The CDR3 sequence is 14 residues long. CDR3 amino acids: CASRRTGGTGELFF. Written as DNA, the CDR3 is TGTGCCAGCAGGCGGACAGGGGGCACCGGGGAGCTGTTTTTT.

The J gene is TRBJ2-3, the V gene TRBV5-4, with 12 bases identical to TRBD2. V lost 4 bases, J lost 5 bases, and 2 bases stayed unmatched. The germline V gene has CDR1 SGHNT and CDR2 YYREEE (reference sequence). The CDR3 spans 14 residues. The CDR3 is CASSPGLAGDTQYF. The CDR3 region has the DNA TGTGCCAGCAGCCCGGGACTAGCGGGAGATACGCAGTATTTT.

The rearrangement links TRBV30 to TRBJ1-1, with a weak D call TRBD1 (5 bases). This CDR3 is 13 amino acids long. V was cut by 0 bases and J by 7 bases, with 12 bases left in between. Per germline, CDR1 GTSNPN and CDR2 SVGIG (reference sequence). The CDR3 sequence: CAWSVQVRDEAFF. The CDR3 bases are TGTGCCTGGAGTGTACAGGTTAGGGATGAAGCTTTCTTT. Full variable domain (outside the CDR3, taken from reference TRBV30 and TRBJ1-1): SQTIHQWPATLVQPVGSPLSLECTVEGTSNPNLYWYRQAAGRGLQLLFYSVGIGQISSEVPQNLSASRPQDRQFILSSKKLLLSDSGFYLCAWSVQVRDEAFFGQGTRLTVV.

This clone was picked up one time. The V call is TRBV21-1, the J call TRBJ2-7; no DNA check was done on the table's D call, TRBD1. TRBV21-1 is annotated as a pseudogene. This CDR3 contains 13 residues. CDR3 DNA sequence: TGTGCCGCAAAGGTGGGACAGTCCTACGAGCAGTACTTC. Its protein is CAAKVGQSYEQYF.

The chain is built from TRBV6-1 and TRBJ1-1, with TRBD1 identical over 7 bases. This CDR3 is built from 14 residues. The trim removed 7 bases at V and 1 base at J, leaving 6 bases unmatched. Germline V gene sequence: CDR1 MNHNS, CDR2 SASEGT. The CDR3 DNA reads as TGTGCCAGCAACATAGGGGGCCCGAACACTGAAGCTTTCTTT. Its translation is CASNIGGPNTEAFF.

This chain's CDR3 is CASSFRGRGATNEKLFF. The CDR3 nucleotides are TGCGCCAGCAGCTTTAGGGGCCGAGGTGCAACTAATGAAAAACTGTTTTTT. The chain couples TRBV5-1 to TRBJ1-4; maybe TRBD1 (5 bases). Between the trimmed V and J ends, which lost 2 bases and 0 bases, there was a span of 14 bases. The CDR3 runs 17 residues. Germline CDR1 and CDR2: SGHRS and YFSETQ.

V and J are TRBV7-9 and TRBJ2-1; TRBD1 matches 12 bases. Germline V lookup: CDR1 SEHNR, CDR2 FQNEAQ (reference sequence). The junction had 4 bases not matched to a gene; V was cut back by 6 bases and J by 7 bases. CDR3 size: 14 residues. CDR3 sequence (DNA): TGTGCCAGCAGGGGGGGACAGGGGGCTAATGAGCAGTTCTTC. It specifies CASRGGQGANEQFF.

This chain connects TRBV6-5 to TRBJ1-4; D is uncertain. V lost 7 bases and J 11 bases, leaving 11 bases between the germline ends. Germline lookup yields CDR1 MNHEY and CDR2 SVGAGI. The CDR3 extends over 11 amino acids. This CDR3 reads CASTQQRKLFF. CDR3 DNA sequence: TGTGCCAGCACCCAGCAGCGTAAACTGTTTTTT.

There are a few counts of this clone. The V gene is TRBV5-1, the J gene TRBJ2-5; tentatively, D is TRBD1 (5 bases). Germline V CDR1 and CDR2: SGHRS, YFSETQ. The CDR3 runs 14 residues. Trimming shortened V by 4 bases and J by 0 bases, and 10 bases separated the two germline ends. DNA of the CDR3: TGCGCCAGCAGCCCTGACAGTCACCAAGAGACCCAGTACTTC. It codes for CASSPDSHQETQYF.